This TCR beta chain was sequenced for a study of OX40 agonist ivuxolimab in advanced cancers. The wider study: At 82.7% male, the cohort had a mean age of about 60 years, ranging from roughly 20 to 90. The eligibility criteria allowed prior anti-PD-1, anti-PD-L1 or anti-CTLA-4 therapy, and around 40% had some.

Repertoires were generated with immunoSEQ multiplex PCR, while TCRdb's copy carries only in-frame clones and drops some. The data contain roughly 70,000 clones, about 82% of them singletons. A few counts support this clone. V was clipped by 10 bases and J by 5 bases, with 12 bases between them. CDR3 length: 13 residues. Germline assignment: CDR1 LNHDA and CDR2 SQIVND (reference sequence). No patient had autoimmune disease or received systemic immunosuppression. Baseline was the first blood sampling point, followed by cycle 4 day 1 and cycle 7 day 1. This clonotype originated in an adult with an advanced solid tumor such as melanoma, head and neck, liver or kidney cancer. This specimen was CD4+ or CD8+ T cells sorted from blood, taken in a trial of the OX40 agonist ivuxolimab. The chain recombines TRBV19 with TRBJ1-6; D gene unclear. This CDR3 is CATTEYHNSPLHF. The CDR3 nucleotides are TGTGCCACTACAGAATACCATAATTCACCCCTCCACTTT.